What follows describes a single TCR beta chain. Its antigen is unknown. MiXCR, run by TCRdb on the 5' RACE reads, gives a single entry per CDR3 protein. Counted here are roughly 670,000 distinct CDR3 sequences, roughly 19% occurring once; the ten biggest clones make up roughly a fifth. The data are from a study of CD8 T cells in ankylosing spondylitis. V was clipped by 2 bases and J by 4 bases, with 18 bases between them. CDR3 length: 15 amino acids. CDR1 and CDR2 (germline): DFQATT, SNEGSKA (reference sequence). Broader study findings: A motif in TCR beta, a set of under ten highly homologous variants, appeared characteristic of ankylosing spondylitis blood. Within peripheral blood, clones linked to disease were CD8+ and relatively rare. Reportedly, matched ankylosing spondylitis synovial fluid was significantly enriched for disease-linked clones.

This sequence was found in a male donor with ankylosing spondylitis. The sequenced sample consisted of blood, either unsorted or a sorted T cell fraction (not recorded which). V usage is TRBV20-1 and J usage is TRBJ2-7; D possibly matches TRBD1 or TRBD2 (5 bases each). The CDR3 loop is CSARTGTAEIYEQYF. CDR3 bases: TGCAGTGCTAGAACCGGGACCGCGGAGATTTACGAGCAGTACTTC.